The rows below give T cell receptor beta chains drawn from one sample of a study of CD8+ T cells in alopecia areata. The table came from immunoSEQ multiplex PCR; TCRdb's copy has only in-frame clones and leaves some out. Among 110,000 or so clones, 45% to 60% were seen once, and the ten largest hold 20% to 30%. The sample comprised NKG2D-low CD8+ T cells sorted from blood. The receptor set was obtained from a human donor with alopecia areata. Both conserved end residues are part of each CDR3. Each record gives: V gene, D gene, clone size, CDR3 length, J gene, CDR3 DNA, CDR3 protein. The D gene is left open where the match is weak. Where a row states a size, it is once, few, many or the class of an expanded clone; other rows omit it.

>TRBV4-1|-|-|16|TRBJ2-2
TGCGCCAGCAGCGCCATGGGGGCTAGCGCGAGCGGGGAGCTGTTTTTT
CASSAMGASASGELFF
>TRBV13|-|-|14|TRBJ1-1
TGTGCCAGCAGCTTAAGCGGGGGGAACACTGAAGCTTTCTTT
CASSLSGGNTEAFF
>TRBV5-1|TRBD1|-|15|TRBJ1-1
TGCGCCAGCAGCTCACAGGGGGTGATGAACACTGAAGCTTTCTTT
CASSSQGVMNTEAFF
>TRBV4-2|-|-|15|TRBJ1-3
TGTGCCAGCAGCCACTTGACAGTATCTGGAAACACCATATATTTT
CASSHLTVSGNTIYF
>TRBV29-1|-|-|14|TRBJ2-1
TGCAGCGTTGAGTCGGAAACGCCCTACAATGAGCAGTTCTTC
CSVESETPYNEQFF
>TRBV7-9|-|-|15|TRBJ2-3
TGTGCCAGCAGCCCCAGAACAGTCCCGAGAGATACGCAGTATTTT
CASSPRTVPRDTQYF
>TRBV23-1|-|many|11|TRBJ2-1
TGCGCCAGCAGTCAAGGGCATGAGCAGTTCTTC
CASSQGHEQFF
>TRBV7-3|-|few|13|TRBJ2-3
TGTGCCAGCAGCCACGGGACGACAGATACGCAGTATTTT
CASSHGTTDTQYF
>TRBV6-5|-|-|14|TRBJ2-7
TGTGCCAGCAGTGAATTCGGGTGGAGCTACGAGCAGTACTTC
CASSEFGWSYEQYF
>TRBV7-9|-|-|17|TRBJ2-7
TGTGCCAGCAGCTCCCGGGTTGGGCAGGGGATGCCCTACGAGCAGTACTTC
CASSSRVGQGMPYEQYF
>TRBV7-2|TRBD2|-|16|TRBJ2-7
TGTGCCAGCAGCTCTGGACTAGCGGGGACCTCCTACGAGCAGTACTTC
CASSSGLAGTSYEQYF
>TRBV7-9|TRBD2|few|15|TRBJ2-7
TGTGCCAGCAGCTTAGTAGCGGGAGGGACCTACGAGCAGTACTTC
CASSLVAGGTYEQYF
>TRBV2|-|-|15|TRBJ1-1
TGTGCCAGCCGACAAACCACAGGAATAGGCACTGAAGCTTTCTTT
CASRQTTGIGTEAFF
>TRBV4-1|TRBD1|-|14|TRBJ2-7
TGCGCCAGCAGCCAAGAGGACAGGGCCAACGAGCAGTACTTC
CASSQEDRANEQYF
>TRBV7-6|TRBD1|few|11|TRBJ2-7
TGTGCCAGCAGCTCTTCAGGGGGCATGTACTTC
CASSSSGGMYF
>TRBV20-1|-|-|8|TRBJ2-1
TGCAGTGCTAGCAGGGGGTTCTTC
CSASRGFF
>TRBV7-9|TRBD1|-|15|TRBJ2-7
TGTGCCAGCAGCTTGGAGACAGGGGGTATTTACGAGCAGTACTTC
CASSLETGGIYEQYF
>TRBV7-8|-|-|16|TRBJ2-3
TGTGCCAGCAGCTTAGACGACAGGACTAGCACAGATACGCAGTATTTT
CASSLDDRTSTDTQYF